This TCR beta chain was sequenced for a study of blood T cell repertoires in COVID-19. About the study: The United States, Italy and Spain supplied acute and convalescent COVID-19 samples. The cDNA or gDNA used as material had been derived from T cells, B-cell-depleted T cells, or PBMCs.

Looked up from germline, CDR1 is SGHDN and CDR2 is FVKESK. V lost 5 bases, J lost 4 bases, and 9 bases lay in between. The CDR3 sequence is 12 residues long. In the original workflow: Amplification of reference gene primers was used by the study to estimate nucleated cell counts. Sequencing was performed with immunoSEQ multiplex PCR; in TCRdb, only in-frame clones are kept and a portion is missing. Clone size and the V and J calls come from that table; the DNA yielded D and trimming. The sample records approximately 210,000 clones, around 90% being singletons. The recovered donors of Cohort 3 showed two negative PCRs, clearance, or symptom resolution.

The chain has TRBV14 and TRBJ2-7; D not resolved. The clonotype originates from a woman in her 30s who had recovered from COVID-19. Sequencing was done on a sample of PBMCs or T cells enriched from blood (not recorded which). The DNA of the CDR3 is TGTGCCAGCAGCTACGGGTGGTACGAGCAGTACTTC. The encoded protein is CASSYGWYEQYF.